This T cell receptor beta chain was profiled in a study of T cells expressing NK-cell markers. Overall study context: In sorted CD3+CD56+NKG2C+, CD3+CD56+NKG2C- and CD3+CD56-NKG2C+ T cells, TCR beta repertoires were obtained. Study-level results: Dominant NKG2C+ clonotypes made up about 1.0-7.0% of CD8+ T cells in roughly six donors. The same clonotypes also predominated in the CD3+CD56-NKG2C+ fraction of a handful of donors.

Germline V gives CDR1 WSHSY, CDR2 SAAADI. This CDR3 is built from 13 residues. With regard to this clonotype: The antigen remains unidentified.

Synthesis of TCR beta cDNA relied on 5'RACE template switching carrying UMIs. For each CDR3 protein, TCRdb gives one entry from its re-call of the 5' RACE reads, without DNA. This listing includes more than 120,000 distinct CDR3 sequences. The origin of this receptor is a young man in good health. The material sequenced was blood T cells: a sorted CD56 or NKG2C T cell subset, CD4+ or CD8+ T cells, or bulk PBMC T cells (not recorded which). The rearrangement joins TRBV10-2 to TRBJ1-1. The CDR3 sequence is CASRAGEDTEAFF.